Presented here are 32 T cell receptor beta chains from one specimen sequenced in a study of PD-L1 blockade in urothelial cancer. Sequencing used immunoSEQ multiplex PCR; TCRdb keeps in-frame clones, though not all of them. The table includes tens of thousands of clones, approximately 91% detected once. Time point described: peripheral blood 6 weeks after treatment start. Specimen: PBMCs, collected around atezolizumab (anti-PD-L1) treatment. These TCRs come from a man between 60 and 75 years old with urothelial cancer.

V usage is TRBV7-9 and J usage is TRBJ2-7; TRBD2 matches at 7 bases. With V trimmed by 1 base and J by 4 bases, 7 bases remained unmatched. From germline, CDR1 is SEHNR and CDR2 FQNEAQ (reference sequence). This CDR3 has 15 amino acids. CDR3 loop: CASSLDGGGPYEQYF. As DNA, the CDR3 is TGTGCCAGCAGCTTAGACGGGGGAGGGCCTTACGAGCAGTACTTC.

The chain couples TRBV30 to TRBJ1-3; perhaps TRBD1 as D (5 bases). CDR3 length: 14 amino acids. The germline V and J ends were trimmed by 3 bases and 4 bases, with 13 bases remaining between them. The germline V gene has CDR1 GTSNPN and CDR2 SVGIG (reference sequence). The CDR3 protein is CAWRVLRAGNTIYF. The CDR3 DNA reads TGTGCCTGGAGAGTACTCAGGGCCGGAAACACCATATATTTT.

The chain uses TRBV18 and TRBJ2-7; tentatively, D is TRBD1 (5 bases). Germline V gene data show CDR1 as KGHSH and CDR2 as LQKENI. V shed 6 bases and J shed 5 bases, with 14 bases lying between them. The CDR3 is 13 amino acids. The CDR3 DNA sequence: TGTGCCAGCTCTAGAAGGGGTCTCAACGAGCAGTACTTC. As protein: CASSRRGLNEQYF.

This clone has just one count. The gene calls are TRBV5-8 and TRBJ1-2; D perhaps matches TRBD1 (5 bases). The V end was cut by 5 bases, the J end by 8 bases, with 28 bases between. CDR3 length: 17 residues. Germline CDR1 is SGHTS and CDR2 is YDEGEE. CDR3 sequence reads: CASRNRQGPRSPNGYTF. CDR3 DNA sequence: TGTGCCAGCAGAAATAGGCAGGGCCCTAGGTCGCCGAACGGCTACACCTTC. The whole variable domain, remainder taken from reference TRBV5-8 and TRBJ1-2, is EAGVTQSPTHLIKTRGQQATLRCSPISGHTSVYWYQQALGLGLQFLLWYDEGEERNRGNFPPRFSGRQFPNYSSELNVNALELEDSALYLCASRNRQGPRSPNGYTFGSGTRLTVV.

The V gene is TRBV30, the J gene TRBJ1-2; D gene uncertain. The CDR3 has 12 amino acids. CDR1 is GTSNPN and CDR2 is SVGIG in the germline V gene (reference sequence). Trimming pared 7 bases from V and 7 bases from J, leaving 16 bases between. CDR3 sequence (DNA): TGTGCCTCGATGACCGGTTCAGGTGGCTACACCTTC. This sequence encodes CASMTGSGGYTF. Supplemented by reference TRBV30 and TRBJ1-2, the full variable domain reads SQTIHQWPATLVQPVGSPLSLECTVEGTSNPNLYWYRQAAGRGLQLLFYSVGIGQISSEVPQNLSASRPQDRQFILSSKKLLLSDSGFYLCASMTGSGGYTFGSGTRLTVV.

The chain is built from TRBV5-1 and TRBJ1-2, with D possibly TRBD1 on 5 matching bases. This CDR3 is 14 amino acids long. The V and J ends lost 1 base and 2 bases respectively, with 9 bases between them. Germline V gene lookup returns CDR1 SGHRS and CDR2 YFSETQ. The CDR3 here is CASSLNAGNYGYTF. CDR3 DNA: TGCGCCAGCAGCTTGAACGCAGGGAACTATGGCTACACCTTC.

This clone was counted only a few times. The chain carries TRBV25-1 and TRBJ1-2; 9 bases agree with TRBD1. The CDR3 extends over 15 amino acids. V lost 0 bases to trimming and J lost 5 bases; unmatched junction nucleotides: 4. Germline CDR1 and CDR2: MGHDK and SYGVNS. The CDR3: CASSEYVDRGYGYTF. CDR3 nucleotides: TGTGCCAGCAGTGAATATGTGGACAGGGGATATGGCTACACCTTC.

Notes on this clone: A junction boundary mismatches the germline segment, possibly from a read error. This rearrangement joins TRBV7-7 to TRBJ2-2; D possibly corresponds to TRBD1 (5 bases). Germline V CDR1 and CDR2: SSHAT, FNYEAQ (reference sequence). This CDR3 region has 14 residues. CDR3 loop: CASSLGVGPGELFF. The CDR3 nucleotides read TGTGCTAGCAGCTTAGGAGTGGGGCCCGGGGAGCTGTTTTTT.

The V call is TRBV18, the J call TRBJ2-3, with D perhaps matching TRBD1 (5 bases). The CDR3 contains 17 residues. V shed 6 bases and J shed 4 bases, with 23 bases lying between them. Germline V gene data show CDR1 as KGHSH and CDR2 as LQKENI. The CDR3 loop reads CASSESGPGIHPDTQYF. The CDR3 nucleotides read TGTGCCAGCTCGGAGAGTGGTCCAGGGATTCACCCAGATACGCAGTATTTT.

V and J are TRBV5-1 and TRBJ2-2; TRBD1 matches at 7 bases. J was trimmed by 6 bases and V by 5 bases; bases with no gene match: 4. CDR3 size: 13 residues. Germline V lookup: CDR1 SGHRS, CDR2 YFSETQ. In DNA, the CDR3 is TGCGCCAGCAGATCCGACAGGGCCGGGGAGCTGTTTTTT. The encoded protein is CASRSDRAGELFF.

In DNA form, the CDR3 reads TGTGCCAGCAGCCGGGGACAGCAGCGCGAGCAGTACTTC. As protein: CASSRGQQREQYF. The gene calls are TRBV7-8 and TRBJ2-7, with TRBD1 matching 7 bases. Germline-derived CDR1 and CDR2 are SGHVS and FQNEAQ. The CDR3 extends over 13 amino acids. The V gene end was trimmed by 5 bases and the J gene end by 6 bases; junction bases not matched to a gene: 7. Full variable domain (remainder filled in from reference TRBV7-8 and TRBJ2-7): GAGVSQSPRYKVAKRGQDVALRCDPISGHVSLFWYQQALGQGPEFLTYFQNEAQLDKSGLPSDRFFAERPEGSVSTLKIQRTQQEDSAVYLCASSRGQQREQYFGPGTRLTVT.

The rearrangement uses TRBV5-8 and TRBJ2-1, with D possibly TRBD2 on 6 matching bases. CDR3 length: 16 residues. Germline V gene data show CDR1 as SGHTS and CDR2 as YDEGEE. V was pared by 2 bases and J by 8 bases, with 20 bases between. The CDR3 here is CASSLIPGRRVDEQFF. The CDR3 DNA follows: TGTGCCAGCAGCTTAATTCCCGGACGGAGGGTGGATGAGCAGTTCTTC.

The chain combines TRBV5-8 with TRBJ2-7; 8 bases line up with TRBD2. V trimming: 2 bases; J trimming: 2 bases; junction bases outside the gene matches: 3. The CDR3 is made up of 14 amino acids. Germline V gene data show CDR1 as SGHTS and CDR2 as YDEGEE. The CDR3: CASSLTGLAYEQYF. The CDR3 bases are TGTGCCAGCAGCTTAACGGGACTAGCCTACGAGCAGTACTTC.

This chain uses TRBV29-1 with TRBJ1-1; D remains unclear. V was cut by 4 bases and J by 1 base, with 7 bases left in between. This CDR3 is 12 amino acids long. Germline assignment: CDR1 SQVTM and CDR2 ANQGSEA. The CDR3 sequence: CSVGGGNTEAFF. Written as DNA, the CDR3 is TGCAGCGTTGGCGGTGGGAACACTGAAGCTTTCTTT.

For the CDR3, the DNA is TGTGCCAGCAGTTTAGGGCCAGGGGGCAATCAGCCCCAGCATTTT. This sequence encodes CASSLGPGGNQPQHF. This sequence joins TRBV28 and TRBJ1-5, with D possibly being TRBD1 (6 bases). V lost 2 bases and J lost 2, with 10 bases in between. CDR3 length: 15 amino acids. The V gene's germline CDR1 is MDHEN and CDR2 SYDVKM.

The J gene is TRBJ2-1, the V gene TRBV30; D ambiguous. This CDR3 spans 12 amino acids. Per the germline V gene, CDR1 is GTSNPN and CDR2 is SVGIG (reference sequence). Trimming took 1 base from V and 4 from J, leaving 5 bases between them. CDR3 loop: CAWSDTYNEQFF. The DNA for the CDR3 is TGTGCCTGGAGTGATACTTACAATGAGCAGTTCTTC.

This clone showed up just once. The CDR3 nucleotides read TGTGCCAGCAGTTCCACGACAGGGGCCTCCTATGGCTACACCTTC. Encoded protein: CASSSTTGASYGYTF. This chain connects TRBV6-5 to TRBJ1-2, with 8 nucleotides matching TRBD1. CDR1 is MNHEY and CDR2 is SVGAGI in the germline V gene. Losses at the gene ends were 4 bases for V and 4 bases for J; bases not matched to a gene: 8. This CDR3 is 15 amino acids long.

The gene calls are TRBV27 and TRBJ2-3, with 10 nucleotides matching TRBD1. CDR1 and CDR2 (germline): MNHEY, SMNVEV (reference sequence). With V trimmed by 4 bases and J by 3 bases, 16 bases remained unmatched. The CDR3 loop spans 19 amino acids. CDR3 residues: CASSSPRGQGTVKTDTQYF. The CDR3 nucleotides read TGTGCCAGCAGTTCCCCGAGGGGACAGGGGACAGTGAAGACAGATACGCAGTATTTT.

The chain links TRBV19 to TRBJ2-7, with 9 bases fitting TRBD1. In germline, CDR1 is LNHDA, CDR2 SQIVND (reference sequence). The CDR3 has 18 residues. With 1 base clipped from V and 3 bases from J, the junction kept 13 bases outside the gene matches. The CDR3 DNA reads TGTGCCAGTAGTATAGTAGCCCCGGGACAGGGTGATGGCTACGAGCAGTACTTC. This codes for CASSIVAPGQGDGYEQYF.

The CDR3 here is CSVDAGGVDTQYF. The CDR3 bases are TGCAGCGTTGATGCGGGGGGGGTGGATACGCAGTATTTT. The rearrangement joins TRBV29-1 to TRBJ2-3; 9 nucleotides agree with TRBD2. CDR1 and CDR2 from the germline V gene are SQVTM and ANQGSEA. With 3 bases clipped from V and 6 bases from J, the junction kept 4 bases outside the gene matches. This CDR3 region has 13 residues.

This chain connects TRBV2 to TRBJ2-3, with TRBD1 matching 10 bases. Looked up from germline, CDR1 is SNHLY and CDR2 is FYNNEI. After removal of 7 bases from V and 4 bases from J, the junction contained 5 bases not matched to a gene. The CDR3 covers 14 residues. DNA for the CDR3: TGTGCCAGCAACGGACAGGGGGGCGCAGATACGCAGTATTTT. It yields the protein CASNGQGGADTQYF.

As concerns this clone: Germline is not matched at one junction end, which may reflect a read error. V usage is TRBV5-1 and J usage is TRBJ2-7, with 9 bases identical to TRBD2. The CDR3 is made up of 14 amino acids. CDR1 SGHRS and CDR2 YFSETQ come from the germline V gene. The chain's CDR3 is CASTLTSGGLEQYF. Here the CDR3 DNA reads TGCGCCAGCACCTTGACTAGCGGAGGGCTCGAGCAGTACTTC.

This clone was seen once. V usage is TRBV11-3 and J usage is TRBJ2-7; 8 bases map to TRBD1. The V gene end was trimmed by 5 bases and the J gene end by 2 bases; junction bases not matched to a gene: 11. CDR1 is SGHNT, CDR2 YENEEA, per germline. The CDR3 is 16 amino acids. This CDR3 reads CASSAGGRGNAYEQYF. CDR3 coding DNA: TGTGCCAGCAGCGCAGGGGGCAGGGGAAACGCCTACGAGCAGTACTTC.

The chain combines TRBV29-1 with TRBJ2-1; 7 positions agree with TRBD2. From germline, CDR1 is SQVTM and CDR2 ANQGSEA. J was trimmed by 7 bases and V by 3 bases; bases with no gene match: 12. The CDR3 length is 15 residues. CDR3 in amino acids: CSVDLGGGPRNEQFF. For the CDR3, the DNA is TGCAGCGTTGACTTGGGGGGGGGACCTCGGAATGAGCAGTTCTTC.

CDR3 in DNA: TGTGCCACCAGCAAACTGAGGAACACTGAAGCTTTCTTT. It is translated as CATSKLRNTEAFF. The rearrangement joins TRBV15 to TRBJ1-1; D gene uncertain. Between the trimmed V and J ends, which lost 4 bases and 1 base, there was a span of 7 bases. The CDR3 covers 13 residues. The germline CDR1 and CDR2 sequences are LNHNV and YYDKDF (reference sequence).

The chain couples TRBV14 to TRBJ2-7, with D perhaps matching TRBD1 (6 bases). Looked up from germline, CDR1 is SGHDN and CDR2 is FVKESK. The CDR3 contains 15 residues. V gave up 4 bases and J gave up 0 bases, with 13 bases separating them. CDR3: CASSPFRQVSYEQYF. The DNA for the CDR3 is TGTGCCAGCAGCCCTTTCAGACAGGTCTCCTACGAGCAGTACTTC.

Comment on this clone: Other DNA sequences in the sample encode the same CDR3. This sequence joins TRBV28 and TRBJ2-1; weak D call: TRBD1 (6 bases). The CDR3 loop spans 11 amino acids. V lost 6 bases and J 7 bases, leaving 7 bases between the germline ends. The V gene's germline CDR1 is MDHEN and CDR2 SYDVKM. CDR3 DNA: TGTGCCAGCAGGGACAGTAATGAGCAGTTCTTC. This sequence encodes CASRDSNEQFF. Full variable domain (outside the CDR3, taken from reference TRBV28 and TRBJ2-1): DVKVTQSSRYLVKRTGEKVFLECVQDMDHENMFWYRQDPGLGLRLIYFSYDVKMKEKGDIPEGYSVSREKKERFSLILESASTNQTSMYLCASRDSNEQFFGPGTRLTVL.

This clone has just one count. The chain employs TRBV19 and TRBJ1-2, with 8 bases fitting TRBD1. Per germline, CDR1 LNHDA and CDR2 SQIVND (reference sequence). Trimming took 3 bases from V and 4 from J; bases not matched to a gene: 1. This CDR3 spans 13 amino acids. As DNA, the CDR3 is TGTGCCAGTAGTATCGGGACAGGCTATGGCTACACCTTC. Translated, it gives CASSIGTGYGYTF.

This chain uses TRBV7-2 with TRBJ1-5; D call uncertain. CDR3 length: 15 amino acids. The germline V gene encodes CDR1 SGHTA and CDR2 FQGNSA. Trimming removed 1 base at V and 1 base at J, with 8 bases between. CDR3 amino acids: CASSLESDSNQPQHF. In DNA form, the CDR3 reads TGTGCCAGCAGCTTAGAAAGCGACAGCAATCAGCCCCAGCATTTT.

The chain recombines TRBV6-1 with TRBJ1-1; TRBD1 aligns across 7 bases. The CDR3 is 16 amino acids. V shed 2 bases, J shed 6 bases, and the junction held 12 bases outside the gene matches. The germline V gene encodes CDR1 MNHNS and CDR2 SASEGT. The CDR3 coding sequence is TGTGCCAGCAGTGAAATGCCCTGGACAGGACTATCTGAAGCTTTCTTT. As protein: CASSEMPWTGLSEAFF.

The chain is built from TRBV6-6 and TRBJ1-3, with 9 bases aligning to TRBD1. V gave up 5 bases and J gave up 1 base; unmatched junction bases: 3. This CDR3 has 15 residues. Per germline, CDR1 MNHNY and CDR2 SVGAGI (reference sequence). CDR3 sequence reads: CASSVDRGSGNTIYF. CDR3 sequence (DNA): TGTGCCAGCAGTGTCGACAGGGGGTCTGGAAACACCATATATTTT.

The CDR3 bases are TGTGCCAGCAGTAAAAGACAGGATAGCAATCAGCCCCAGCATTTT. This codes for CASSKRQDSNQPQHF. The chain joins TRBV6-5 to TRBJ1-5; D may be TRBD1 (6 bases). The CDR3 spans 15 residues. Germline lookup yields CDR1 MNHEY and CDR2 SVGAGI. The V end was cut by 5 bases, the J end by 0 bases, with 11 bases between.